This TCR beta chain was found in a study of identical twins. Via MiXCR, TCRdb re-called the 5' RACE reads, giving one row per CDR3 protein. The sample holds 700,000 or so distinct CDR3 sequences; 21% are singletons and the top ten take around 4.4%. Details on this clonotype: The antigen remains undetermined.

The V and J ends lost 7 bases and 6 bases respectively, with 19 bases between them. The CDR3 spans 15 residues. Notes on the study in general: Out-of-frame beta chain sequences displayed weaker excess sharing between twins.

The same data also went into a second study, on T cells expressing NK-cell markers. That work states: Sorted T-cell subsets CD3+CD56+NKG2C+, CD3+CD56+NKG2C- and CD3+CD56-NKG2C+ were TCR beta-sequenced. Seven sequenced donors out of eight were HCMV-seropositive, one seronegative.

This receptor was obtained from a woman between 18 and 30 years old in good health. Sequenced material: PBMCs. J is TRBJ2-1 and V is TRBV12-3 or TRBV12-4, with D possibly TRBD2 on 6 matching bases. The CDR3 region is CASTLAGRPGNEQFF. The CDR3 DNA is TGTGCCAGCACTCTTGCGGGACGCCCAGGCAATGAGCAGTTCTTC.